Below, one T cell receptor beta chain is given with its context. Sequencing of TCR beta covered CD8+ and CD4+ T cells obtained from blood. It was with random hexamers that about 0.45 to 1 ug RNA was reverse transcribed. One entry per CDR3 protein, called by TCRdb with MiXCR from the immunoSEQ multiplex PCR reads. The sample includes 190,000 or so distinct CDR3 sequences, over 90% of them seen just once. The CDR3 is made up of 11 amino acids. Per the germline V gene, CDR1 is DFQATT and CDR2 is SNEGSKA (reference sequence). The V gene lost 2 bases and the J gene lost 8 bases, with 9 bases spanning the gap. These data come from a study of CD8 T cells in Susac syndrome.

The clonotype comes from a human donor with multiple sclerosis. The material sequenced was CD4+ T cells from PBMCs. V and J are TRBV20-1 and TRBJ1-1; D perhaps matches TRBD1 (6 bases). The DNA of the CDR3 is TGCAGTGCTAGACAGGACAGAGAAGCTTTCTTT. As protein: CSARQDREAFF.